The entry below describes one TCR beta chain. What it recognizes is unknown. This entry comes from a study of T cell responses to AZD1222 COVID-19 vaccine. The data were produced by immunoSEQ multiplex PCR, yet TCRdb's version contains in-frame clones alone and is incomplete. Of roughly 110,000 clones in the sample, 70% to 90% are singletons; the top ten hold approximately 4.8%. V was trimmed by 4 bases and J by 7 bases, leaving 10 bases between them. The CDR3 spans 13 residues. Germline lookup yields CDR1 KGHSH and CDR2 LQKENI. Whole-study findings and limits: Repertoire collection took place solely once the T cell response had peaked. The CD4 TCRs associated with vaccination extended across spike and predominated at 160-218 and 743-854.

The sequence derives from an adult who received the AZD1222 COVID-19 vaccine. The chain is built from TRBV18 and TRBJ1-4, with D perhaps TRBD1 (5 bases). The source material was peripheral blood, sampled 28 days after the second AZD1222 dose. The CDR3 region is CASSLDKGEKLFF. CDR3 bases: TGTGCCAGCTCACTGGACAAGGGTGAAAAACTGTTTTTT.